Here is one TCR beta chain with its context. No antigen is known for it. The sample belongs to a study of CD8 T cells in Susac syndrome. Broader study findings: That the number of individuals in its TCR sequencing and HLA analysis was relatively small was acknowledged by the study.

It was with random hexamers that roughly 0.45 to 1 ug RNA was reverse transcribed. By means of immunoSEQ multiplex PCR, TCR beta CDR3 spanning 54 Vbeta and 13 Jbeta underwent amplification. TCRdb itself ran the immunoSEQ multiplex PCR reads through MiXCR, one entry per CDR3 protein. The data hold approximately 22,000 distinct CDR3 sequences, with roughly 93% observed a single time. TEMRA cells were FACS-enriched, while CD8+ and CD4+ T cells were negatively isolated. V lost 5 bases and J lost 1, with 13 bases in between. The CDR3 consists of 15 residues. Germline-derived CDR1 and CDR2 are SGDLS and YYNGEE.

The clonotype was recovered from a human donor in good health. Sequenced: CD8+ T cells from PBMCs. The V and J genes are TRBV9 and TRBJ2-1, with D maybe TRBD2 (7 bases). The CDR3 sequence: CASSGGAGSYNEQFF. Here the CDR3 DNA reads TGTGCCAGCAGTGGGGGGGCCGGATCCTACAATGAGCAGTTCTTC. Combining the CDR3 with reference TRBV9 and TRBJ2-1 gives the whole variable domain DSGVTQTPKHLITATGQRVTLRCSPRSGDLSVYWYQQSLDQGLQFLIQYYNGEERAKGNILERFSAQQFPDLHSELNLSSLELGDSALYFCASSGGAGSYNEQFFGPGTRLTVL.